These T cell receptor beta chains were read from a single sample in a study of breast tumors, draining lymph nodes, adjacent tissues. TCRdb reanalysed the multiplex PCR reads using MiXCR and keeps one entry per CDR3 protein. The sample records more than 80,000 distinct CDR3 sequences, around 30% being singletons. The sequenced material came from axillary lymph node tissue. The receptors were gathered from a female donor with breast cancer. Some clones in this sample may be carry-over from other donors' samples. Both conserved end residues are part of each CDR3. Clone size is shown for a subset of rows, as once, few, many or a class of expanded clone.

v_gene,abundance,j_gene,CDR3aa
TRBV19,many,TRBJ1-5,CASSREPTVYSNQPQHF
TRBV9,.,TRBJ2-5,CASSVEGDGVLQETQYF
TRBV6-2/TRBV6-3,.,TRBJ2-1,CTSSYSSYNEQFF
TRBV7-2,many,TRBJ2-3,CASSLGGRGMSTDTQYF
TRBV20-1,many,TRBJ2-7,CSARPWSGGHYEQYF
TRBV5-1,.,TRBJ2-7,CASSLLPGQYF
TRBV29-1,many,TRBJ2-4,CSVEVLQSEEAKNIQYF
TRBV27,few,TRBJ1-5,CASSLIGPPGQPQHF
TRBV7-9,many,TRBJ1-4,CASRSVPSINEKLFF
TRBV5-5,many,TRBJ2-1,CASSLGGRVYNEQFF
TRBV2,.,TRBJ2-3,CASSPGQGAYNEQYF
TRBV10-2,many,TRBJ2-5,CASSAASTSPNQETQYF
TRBV19,.,TRBJ2-2,CASSITGELFF
TRBV19,many,TRBJ2-7,CASSPTGLTYEQYF
TRBV28,few,TRBJ2-1,CAIQGAWNEQFF
TRBV5-6,many,TRBJ2-7,CASSSVSLYEQYF
TRBV19,many,TRBJ2-1,CATLGGEVYNEQFF
TRBV5-8,many,TRBJ2-3,CASSLVSGGTDTQYF
TRBV2,.,TRBJ2-2,CASRIQVINTGELSF
TRBV29-1,.,TRBJ1-5,CSVGQGVRLGDQPQHF
TRBV2,few,TRBJ1-2,CASTERGHYGYTF
TRBV6-4,.,TRBJ1-4,CASSERDRGEKLFF
TRBV4-3,many,TRBJ2-5,CASSQDLQETQYF
TRBV5-8,few,TRBJ2-3,CASSLEGASTDTQYF
TRBV20-1,many,TRBJ2-3,CSAPGQGSTQYF
TRBV12-3/TRBV12-4,many,TRBJ1-2,CASSPPYPLSYGYTF
TRBV28,many,TRBJ2-1,CASSLSLVGAGYEQFF
TRBV7-2,medium-sized,TRBJ2-3,CASSTDSTDTQYF
TRBV6-5,many,TRBJ2-3,CASIDTSGTDTQYF
TRBV24-1,.,TRBJ2-1,CATSDPLALAGADEQFF
TRBV18,.,TRBJ2-1,CASSPQAGGYYNEQFF
TRBV24-1,many,TRBJ2-5,CATSDLRLSETQYF
TRBV12-3/TRBV12-4,.,TRBJ1-5,CASSYQQGAAGEQPQHF